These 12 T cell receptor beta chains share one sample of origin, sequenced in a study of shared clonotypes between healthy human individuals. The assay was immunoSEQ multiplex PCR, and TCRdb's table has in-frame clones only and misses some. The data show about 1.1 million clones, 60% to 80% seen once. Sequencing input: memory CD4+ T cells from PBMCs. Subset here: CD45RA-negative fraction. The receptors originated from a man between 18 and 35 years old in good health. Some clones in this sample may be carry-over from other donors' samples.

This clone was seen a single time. The CDR3 DNA is TGCGCCAGCAGCCCCCGGGACAGGGGAGGAAACACCATATATTTT. It specifies CASSPRDRGGNTIYF. The V gene is TRBV4-3, the J gene TRBJ1-3; 10 positions agree with TRBD1. This CDR3 is 15 amino acids long. The trim removed 4 bases at V and 4 bases at J, leaving 4 bases unmatched. Germline CDR1 is LGHNA and CDR2 is YSLEER.

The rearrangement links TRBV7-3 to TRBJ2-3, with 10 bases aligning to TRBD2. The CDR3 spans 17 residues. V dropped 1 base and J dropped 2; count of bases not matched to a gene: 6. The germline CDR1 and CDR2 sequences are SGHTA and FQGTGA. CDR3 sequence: CASSLRGSGRSTDTQYF. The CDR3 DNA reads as TGTGCCAGCAGCTTAAGGGGTAGCGGGAGGTCCACAGATACGCAGTATTTT.

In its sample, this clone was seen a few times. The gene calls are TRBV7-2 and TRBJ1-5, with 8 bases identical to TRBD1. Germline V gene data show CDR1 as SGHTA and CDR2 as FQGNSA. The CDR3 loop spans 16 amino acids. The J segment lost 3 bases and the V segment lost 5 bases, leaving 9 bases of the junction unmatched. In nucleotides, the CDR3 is TGTGCCAGCAGCCGCCAGACAGGGGACGCCAATCAGCCCCAGCATTTT. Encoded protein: CASSRQTGDANQPQHF.

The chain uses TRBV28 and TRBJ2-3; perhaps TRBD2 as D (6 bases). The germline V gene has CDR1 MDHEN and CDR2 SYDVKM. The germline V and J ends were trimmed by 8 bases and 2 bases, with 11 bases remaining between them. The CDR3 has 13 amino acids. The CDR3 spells CASLGLNTDTQYF. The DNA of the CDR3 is TGTGCCAGCTTGGGACTGAACACAGATACGCAGTATTTT. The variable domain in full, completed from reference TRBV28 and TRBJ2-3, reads DVKVTQSSRYLVKRTGEKVFLECVQDMDHENMFWYRQDPGLGLRLIYFSYDVKMKEKGDIPEGYSVSREKKERFSLILESASTNQTSMYLCASLGLNTDTQYFGPGTRLTVL.

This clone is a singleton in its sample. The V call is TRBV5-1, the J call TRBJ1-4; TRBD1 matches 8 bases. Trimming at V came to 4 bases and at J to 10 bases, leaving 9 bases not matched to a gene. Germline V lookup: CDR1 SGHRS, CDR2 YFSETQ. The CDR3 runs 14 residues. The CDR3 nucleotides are TGCGCCAGCAGCACTACAGGGGGGGACGGAAAACTGTTTTTT. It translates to CASSTTGGDGKLFF.

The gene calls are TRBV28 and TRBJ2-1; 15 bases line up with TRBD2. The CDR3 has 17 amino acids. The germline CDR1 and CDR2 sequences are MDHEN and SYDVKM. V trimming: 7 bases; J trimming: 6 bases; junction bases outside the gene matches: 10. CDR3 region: CASIPGGTSGRSNEQFF. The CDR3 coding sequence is TGTGCCAGCATCCCGGGCGGGACTAGCGGGAGGAGCAATGAGCAGTTCTTC. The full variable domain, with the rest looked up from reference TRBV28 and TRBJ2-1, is DVKVTQSSRYLVKRTGEKVFLECVQDMDHENMFWYRQDPGLGLRLIYFSYDVKMKEKGDIPEGYSVSREKKERFSLILESASTNQTSMYLCASIPGGTSGRSNEQFFGPGTRLTVL.

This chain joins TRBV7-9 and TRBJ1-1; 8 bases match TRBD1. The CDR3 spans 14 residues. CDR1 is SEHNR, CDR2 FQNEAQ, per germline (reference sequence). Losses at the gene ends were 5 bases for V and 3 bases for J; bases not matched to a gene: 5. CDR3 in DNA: TGTGCCAGCAGCCCAGGACAGGGTCACACTGAAGCTTTCTTT. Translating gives CASSPGQGHTEAFF.

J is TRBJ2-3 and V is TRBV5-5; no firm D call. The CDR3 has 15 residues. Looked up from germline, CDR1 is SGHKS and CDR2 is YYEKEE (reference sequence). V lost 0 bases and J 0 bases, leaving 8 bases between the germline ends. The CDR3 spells CASSLVAASTDTQYF. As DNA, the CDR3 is TGTGCCAGCAGCTTGGTGGCGGCCAGCACAGATACGCAGTATTTT.

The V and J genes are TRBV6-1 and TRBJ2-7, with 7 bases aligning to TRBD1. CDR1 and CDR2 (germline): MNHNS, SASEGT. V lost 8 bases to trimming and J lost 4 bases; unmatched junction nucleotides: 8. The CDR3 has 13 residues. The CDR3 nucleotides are TGTGCCAGCCAAACCAGGGGGTCTTACGAGCAGTACTTC. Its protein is CASQTRGSYEQYF.

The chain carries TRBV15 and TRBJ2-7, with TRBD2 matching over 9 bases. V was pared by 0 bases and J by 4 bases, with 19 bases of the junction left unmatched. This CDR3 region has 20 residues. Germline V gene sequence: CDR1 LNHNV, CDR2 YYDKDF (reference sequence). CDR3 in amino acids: CATSRDYPGARASGEYEQYF. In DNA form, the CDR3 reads TGTGCCACCAGCAGAGATTATCCGGGGGCGAGGGCTAGCGGGGAATACGAGCAGTACTTC.

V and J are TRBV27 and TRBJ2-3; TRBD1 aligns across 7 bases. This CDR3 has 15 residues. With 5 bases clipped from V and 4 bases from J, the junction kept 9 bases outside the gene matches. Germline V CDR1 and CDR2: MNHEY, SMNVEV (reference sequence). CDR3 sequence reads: CASSRRVTGADTQYF. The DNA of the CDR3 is TGTGCCAGCAGTCGAAGGGTTACAGGGGCAGATACGCAGTATTTT.

CDR3 bases: TGCGCCAGCAGCCCTAGACAGGGCAACATTCAGTACTTC. Amino acid sequence: CASSPRQGNIQYF. The rearrangement links TRBV5-1 to TRBJ2-4, with 7 bases identical to TRBD1. V was pared by 4 bases and J by 7 bases, with 5 bases of the junction left unmatched. The CDR3 spans 13 residues. Germline lookup yields CDR1 SGHRS and CDR2 YFSETQ.